These 3 T cell receptor beta chains originate from one sample sequenced in a study of OX40 agonist ivuxolimab in advanced cancers. Here immunoSEQ multiplex PCR was the method, and the copy in TCRdb shows in-frame clones only, minus some. The data contain 100,000 to 150,000 clones, 85% to 95% of them singletons. This specimen was CD4+ or CD8+ T cells sorted from blood, taken in a trial of the OX40 agonist ivuxolimab. The receptors stem from an adult with an advanced solid tumor such as melanoma, head and neck, liver or kidney cancer.

V is TRBV28 and J is TRBJ2-5, with D tentatively TRBD1 or TRBD2 (5 bases each). The CDR3 sequence is 16 residues long. Trimming took off 2 bases at V and 3 bases at J, with 16 bases between the two ends. Germline CDR1 is MDHEN and CDR2 is SYDVKM. CDR3 nucleotide sequence: TGTGCCAGCAGTTTAGGGGCGAGAGGGTTTGAAGAGACCCAGTACTTC. Protein: CASSLGARGFEETQYF. Full variable domain (outside the CDR3, taken from reference TRBV28 and TRBJ2-5): DVKVTQSSRYLVKRTGEKVFLECVQDMDHENMFWYRQDPGLGLRLIYFSYDVKMKEKGDIPEGYSVSREKKERFSLILESASTNQTSMYLCASSLGARGFEETQYFGPGTRLLVL.

The J gene is TRBJ1-4, the V gene TRBV4-3; D is unclear. This CDR3 has 16 amino acids. V lost 0 bases and J 2 bases, leaving 10 bases between the germline ends. Germline CDR1 is LGHNA and CDR2 is YSLEER. CDR3 residues: CASSQDWGSTNEKLFF. DNA for the CDR3: TGCGCCAGCAGCCAAGATTGGGGAAGCACTAATGAAAAACTGTTTTTT.

The chain couples TRBV6-5 to TRBJ1-1; TRBD1 matches 7 bases. After removal of 6 bases from V and 11 bases from J, the junction contained 6 bases not matched to a gene. The germline V gene has CDR1 MNHEY and CDR2 SVGAGI. This CDR3 region has 11 residues. The CDR3: CASRRQGRAFF. The CDR3 bases are TGTGCCAGCAGGCGACAGGGTCGGGCTTTCTTT.